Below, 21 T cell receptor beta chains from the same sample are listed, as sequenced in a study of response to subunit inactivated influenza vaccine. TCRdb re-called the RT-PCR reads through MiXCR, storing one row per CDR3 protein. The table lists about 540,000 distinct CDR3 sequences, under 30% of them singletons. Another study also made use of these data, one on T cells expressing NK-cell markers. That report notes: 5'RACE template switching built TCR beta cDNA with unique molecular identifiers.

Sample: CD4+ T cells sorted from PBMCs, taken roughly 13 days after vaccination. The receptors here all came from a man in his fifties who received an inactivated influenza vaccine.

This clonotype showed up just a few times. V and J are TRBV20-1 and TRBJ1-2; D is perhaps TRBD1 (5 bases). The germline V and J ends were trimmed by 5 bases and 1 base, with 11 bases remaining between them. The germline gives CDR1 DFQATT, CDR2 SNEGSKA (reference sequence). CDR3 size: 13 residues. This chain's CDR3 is CSAEGLINYGYTF. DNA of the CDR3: TGCAGTGCTGAGGGACTGATTAACTATGGCTACACCTTC.

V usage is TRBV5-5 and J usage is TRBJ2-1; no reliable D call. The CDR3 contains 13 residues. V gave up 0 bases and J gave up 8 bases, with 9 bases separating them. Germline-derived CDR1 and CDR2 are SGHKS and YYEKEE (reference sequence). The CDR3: CASSLASLYEQFF. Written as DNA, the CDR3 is TGTGCCAGCAGCTTGGCCTCACTTTATGAGCAGTTCTTC.

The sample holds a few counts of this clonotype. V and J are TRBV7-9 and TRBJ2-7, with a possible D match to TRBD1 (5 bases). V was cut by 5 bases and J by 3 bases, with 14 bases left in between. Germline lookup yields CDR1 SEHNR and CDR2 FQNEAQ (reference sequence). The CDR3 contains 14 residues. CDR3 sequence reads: CASSDPLDIYEQYF. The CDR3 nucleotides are TGTGCCAGCAGCGATCCTCTGGACATCTACGAGCAGTACTTC.

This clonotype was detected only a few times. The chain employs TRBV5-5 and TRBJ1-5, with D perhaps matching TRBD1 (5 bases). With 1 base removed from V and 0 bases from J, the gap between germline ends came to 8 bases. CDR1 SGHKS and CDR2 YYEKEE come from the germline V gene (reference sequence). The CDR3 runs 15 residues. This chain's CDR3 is CASSLFQGSNQPQHF. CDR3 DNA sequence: TGTGCCAGCAGCTTGTTCCAGGGTAGCAATCAGCCCCAGCATTTT.

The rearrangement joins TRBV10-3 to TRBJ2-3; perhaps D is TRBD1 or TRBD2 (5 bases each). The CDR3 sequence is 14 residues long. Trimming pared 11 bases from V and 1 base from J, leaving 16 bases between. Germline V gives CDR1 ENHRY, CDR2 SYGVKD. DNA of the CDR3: TGTGCCGCCTGCCGGGACCAAGGCACAGATACGCAGTATTTT. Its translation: CAACRDQGTDTQYF.

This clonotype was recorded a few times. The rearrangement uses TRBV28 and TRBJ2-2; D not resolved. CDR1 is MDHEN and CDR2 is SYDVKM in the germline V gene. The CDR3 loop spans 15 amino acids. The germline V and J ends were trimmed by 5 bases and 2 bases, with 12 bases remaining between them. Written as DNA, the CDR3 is TGTGCCAGCAGTCTGCAAGTTCTAAACACCGGGGAGCTGTTTTTT. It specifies CASSLQVLNTGELFF.

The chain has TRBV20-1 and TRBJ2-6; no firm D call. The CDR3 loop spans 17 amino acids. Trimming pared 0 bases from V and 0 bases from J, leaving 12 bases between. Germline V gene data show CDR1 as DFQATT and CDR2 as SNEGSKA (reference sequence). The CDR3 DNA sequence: TGCAGTGCTAGAGATAAGAACCCCATCTCTGGGGCCAACGTCCTGACTTTC. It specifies CSARDKNPISGANVLTF.

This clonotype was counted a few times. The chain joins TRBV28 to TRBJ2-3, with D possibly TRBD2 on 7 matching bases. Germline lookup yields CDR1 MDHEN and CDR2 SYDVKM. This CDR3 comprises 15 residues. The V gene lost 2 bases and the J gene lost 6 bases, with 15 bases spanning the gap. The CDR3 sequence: CASSLPGGPIDTQYF. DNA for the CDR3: TGTGCCAGCAGTTTACCGGGGGGCCCTATTGATACGCAGTATTTT.

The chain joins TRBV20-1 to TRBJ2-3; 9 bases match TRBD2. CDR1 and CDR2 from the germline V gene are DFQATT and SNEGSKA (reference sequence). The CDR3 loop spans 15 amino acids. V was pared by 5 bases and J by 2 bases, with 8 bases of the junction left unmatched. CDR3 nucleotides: TGCAGTGCTCAGACCCCGGGACTAGCCACAGATACGCAGTATTTT. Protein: CSAQTPGLATDTQYF.

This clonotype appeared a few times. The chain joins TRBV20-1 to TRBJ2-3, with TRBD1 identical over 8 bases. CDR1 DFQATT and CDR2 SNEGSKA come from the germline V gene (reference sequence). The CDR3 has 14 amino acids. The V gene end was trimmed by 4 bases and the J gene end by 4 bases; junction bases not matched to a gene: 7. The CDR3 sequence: CSAKLTGGPDTQYF. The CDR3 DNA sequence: TGCAGTGCTAAACTTACAGGGGGGCCAGATACGCAGTATTTT.

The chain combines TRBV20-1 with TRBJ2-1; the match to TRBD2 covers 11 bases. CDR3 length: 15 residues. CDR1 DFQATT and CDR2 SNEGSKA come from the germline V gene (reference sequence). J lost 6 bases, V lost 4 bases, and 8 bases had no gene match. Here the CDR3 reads CSAIRLAGYLNEQFF. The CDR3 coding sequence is TGCAGTGCTATCCGACTAGCGGGGTATCTCAATGAGCAGTTCTTC.

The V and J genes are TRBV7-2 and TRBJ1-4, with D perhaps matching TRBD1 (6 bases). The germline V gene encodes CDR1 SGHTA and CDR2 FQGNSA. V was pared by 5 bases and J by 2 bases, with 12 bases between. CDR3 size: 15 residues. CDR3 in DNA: TGTGCCAGCAGCCTATACAGGGCTACTAATGAAAAACTGTTTTTT. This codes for CASSLYRATNEKLFF. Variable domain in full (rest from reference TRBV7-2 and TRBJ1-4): GAGVSQSPSNKVTEKGKDVELRCDPISGHTALYWYRQSLGQGLEFLIYFQGNSAPDKSGLPSDRFSAERTGGSVSTLTIQRTQQEDSAVYLCASSLYRATNEKLFFGSGTQLSVL.

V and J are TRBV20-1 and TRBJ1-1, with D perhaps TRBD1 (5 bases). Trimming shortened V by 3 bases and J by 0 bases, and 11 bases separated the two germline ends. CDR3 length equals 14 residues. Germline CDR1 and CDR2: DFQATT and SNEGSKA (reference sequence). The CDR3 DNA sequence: TGCAGTGCTAGCCGCGGGGGGATGAACACTGAAGCTTTCTTT. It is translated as CSASRGGMNTEAFF.

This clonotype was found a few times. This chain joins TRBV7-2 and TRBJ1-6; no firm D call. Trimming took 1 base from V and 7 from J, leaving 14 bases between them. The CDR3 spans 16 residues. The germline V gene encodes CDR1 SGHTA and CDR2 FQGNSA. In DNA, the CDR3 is TGTGCCAGCAGCTTAGTATTCGTCTTGGGGAATTCACCCCTCCACTTT. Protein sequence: CASSLVFVLGNSPLHF.

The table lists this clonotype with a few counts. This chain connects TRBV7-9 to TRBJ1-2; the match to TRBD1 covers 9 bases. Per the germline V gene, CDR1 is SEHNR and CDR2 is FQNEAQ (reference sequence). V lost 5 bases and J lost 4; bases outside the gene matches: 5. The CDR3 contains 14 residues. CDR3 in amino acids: CASSLPDRGYGYTF. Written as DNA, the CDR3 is TGTGCCAGCAGCCTCCCGGACAGGGGCTATGGCTACACCTTC.

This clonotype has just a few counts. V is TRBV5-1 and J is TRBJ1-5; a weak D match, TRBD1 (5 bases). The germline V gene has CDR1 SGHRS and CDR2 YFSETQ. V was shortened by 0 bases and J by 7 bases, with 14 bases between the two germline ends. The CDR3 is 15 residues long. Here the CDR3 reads CASSLVPGAAQPQHF. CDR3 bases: TGCGCCAGCAGCTTGGTACCCGGGGCGGCACAGCCCCAGCATTTT.

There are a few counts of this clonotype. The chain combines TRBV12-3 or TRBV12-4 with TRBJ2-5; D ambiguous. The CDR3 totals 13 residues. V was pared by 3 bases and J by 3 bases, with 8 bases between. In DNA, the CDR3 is TGTGCCAGCAGTTTCCCGTGGAAAGAGACCCAGTACTTC. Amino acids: CASSFPWKETQYF.

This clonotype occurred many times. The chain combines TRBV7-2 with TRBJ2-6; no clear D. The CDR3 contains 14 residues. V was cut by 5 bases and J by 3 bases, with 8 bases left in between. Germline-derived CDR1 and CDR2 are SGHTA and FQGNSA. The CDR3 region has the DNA TGTGCCAGCAGCCGTATGAGTGGGGCCAACGTCCTGACTTTC. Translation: CASSRMSGANVLTF.

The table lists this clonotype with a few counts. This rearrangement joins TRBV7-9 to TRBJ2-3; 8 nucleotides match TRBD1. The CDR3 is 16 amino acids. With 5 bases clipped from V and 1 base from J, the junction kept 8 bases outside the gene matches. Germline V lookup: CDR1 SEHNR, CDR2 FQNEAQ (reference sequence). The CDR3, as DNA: TGTGCCAGCAGCCGGGACCGACAGGGGCGCACAGATACGCAGTATTTT. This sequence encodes CASSRDRQGRTDTQYF.

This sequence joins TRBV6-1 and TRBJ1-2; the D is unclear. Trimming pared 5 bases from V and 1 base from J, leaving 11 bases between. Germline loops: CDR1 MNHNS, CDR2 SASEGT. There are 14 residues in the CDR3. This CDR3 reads CASSRARNNYGYTF. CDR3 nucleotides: TGTGCCAGCAGTCGAGCGAGAAATAACTATGGCTACACCTTC.

For the CDR3, the DNA is TGTGCCAGCAGGGGACAAACCTCCGAGCAGTACTTC. Its protein product is CASRGQTSEQYF. The chain joins TRBV25-1 to TRBJ2-7, with a possible D match to TRBD1 (6 bases). The CDR3 sequence is 12 residues long. The V gene lost 6 bases and the J gene lost 6 bases, with 12 bases spanning the gap. Per germline, CDR1 MGHDK and CDR2 SYGVNS.